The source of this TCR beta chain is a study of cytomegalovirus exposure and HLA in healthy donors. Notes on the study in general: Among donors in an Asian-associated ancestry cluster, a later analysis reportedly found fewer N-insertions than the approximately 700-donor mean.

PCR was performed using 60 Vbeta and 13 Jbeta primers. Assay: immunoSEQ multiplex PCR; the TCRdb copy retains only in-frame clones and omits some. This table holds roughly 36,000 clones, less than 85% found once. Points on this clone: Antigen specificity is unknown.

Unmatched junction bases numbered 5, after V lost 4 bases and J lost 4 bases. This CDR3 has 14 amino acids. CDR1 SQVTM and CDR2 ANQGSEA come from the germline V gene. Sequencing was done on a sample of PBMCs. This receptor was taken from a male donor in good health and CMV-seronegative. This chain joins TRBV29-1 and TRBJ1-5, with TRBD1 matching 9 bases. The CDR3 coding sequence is TGCAGCGTTGCCGGGACAGGGAAGAATCAGCCCCAGCATTTT. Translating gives CSVAGTGKNQPQHF. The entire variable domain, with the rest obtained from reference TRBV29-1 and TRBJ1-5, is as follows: SAVISQKPSRDICQRGTSLTIQCQVDSQVTMMFWYRQQPGQSLTLIATANQGSEATYESGFVIDKFPISRPNLTFSTLTVSNMSPEDSSIYLCSVAGTGKNQPQHFGDGTRLSIL.